This T cell receptor beta chain originates from a study of T cell changes during pregnancy in multiple sclerosis. Data came from immunoSEQ multiplex PCR; TCRdb stores just in-frame clones and leaves some out. This table has more than 45,000 clones, roughly 94% appearing once. Germline trimming cut 5 bases from V and 1 base from J; bases unmatched to any gene: 13. Looked up from germline, CDR1 is SGHTA and CDR2 is FQGTGA. CDR3 length: 18 amino acids. This TCR came from a female donor with multiple sclerosis, enrolled in a pregnancy study. Sequencing was performed on CD4+ T cells from peripheral blood mononuclear cells, taken in the second trimester of pregnancy. The chain combines TRBV7-3 with TRBJ2-1, with 8 bases matching TRBD1. The CDR3 region is CASSPGQGASGSYNEQFF. For the CDR3, the DNA is TGTGCCAGCAGCCCCGGGCAGGGGGCCTCAGGATCCTACAATGAGCAGTTCTTC.